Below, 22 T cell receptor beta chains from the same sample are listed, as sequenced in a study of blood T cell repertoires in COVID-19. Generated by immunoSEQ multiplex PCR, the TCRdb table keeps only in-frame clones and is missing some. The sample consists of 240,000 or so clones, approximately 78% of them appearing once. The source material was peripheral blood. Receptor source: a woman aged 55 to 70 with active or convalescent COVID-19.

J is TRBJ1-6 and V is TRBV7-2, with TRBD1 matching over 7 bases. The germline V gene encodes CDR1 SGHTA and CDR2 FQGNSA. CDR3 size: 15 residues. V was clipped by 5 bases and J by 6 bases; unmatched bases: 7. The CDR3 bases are TGTGCCAGCAGCGTTCAGGGGGGTCTTAATTCACCCCTCCACTTT. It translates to CASSVQGGLNSPLHF.

The CDR3 DNA sequence: TGTGCCAGCAGCTCCTACGGGACAGGGAATCAGCCCCAGCATTTT. Its protein product is CASSSYGTGNQPQHF. This chain joins TRBV7-2 and TRBJ1-5; 9 nucleotides match TRBD1. The germline gives CDR1 SGHTA, CDR2 FQGNSA. Trimming cost V 4 bases and J 4 bases; bases outside gene matches: 5. CDR3 length: 15 residues.

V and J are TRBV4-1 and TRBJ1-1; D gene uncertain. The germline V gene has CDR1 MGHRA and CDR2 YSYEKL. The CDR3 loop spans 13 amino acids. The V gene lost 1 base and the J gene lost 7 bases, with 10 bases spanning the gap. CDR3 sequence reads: CASSQASGGEAFF. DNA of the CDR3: TGCGCCAGCAGCCAAGCATCGGGTGGTGAAGCTTTCTTT.

This CDR3 is CASSSLRAGGQETQYF. For the CDR3, the DNA is TGTGCCAGCAGCTCGCTCAGGGCGGGGGGGCAAGAGACCCAGTACTTC. This chain joins TRBV7-7 and TRBJ2-5; 9 bases line up with TRBD2. V was pared by 4 bases and J by 2 bases, with 8 bases of the junction left unmatched. Germline CDR1 and CDR2: SSHAT and FNYEAQ (reference sequence). CDR3 length equals 16 residues.

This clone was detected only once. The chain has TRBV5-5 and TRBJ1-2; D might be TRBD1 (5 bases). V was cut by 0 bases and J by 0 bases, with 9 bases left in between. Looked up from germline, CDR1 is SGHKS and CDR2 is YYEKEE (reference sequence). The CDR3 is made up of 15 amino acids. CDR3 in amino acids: CASSLVMDTNYGYTF. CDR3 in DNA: TGTGCCAGCAGCTTGGTTATGGACACTAACTATGGCTACACCTTC. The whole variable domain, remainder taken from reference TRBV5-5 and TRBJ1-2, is DAGVTQSPTHLIKTRGQQVTLRCSPISGHKSVSWYQQVLGQGPQFIFQYYEKEERGRGNFPDRFSARQFPNYSSELNVNALLLGDSALYLCASSLVMDTNYGYTFGSGTRLTVV.

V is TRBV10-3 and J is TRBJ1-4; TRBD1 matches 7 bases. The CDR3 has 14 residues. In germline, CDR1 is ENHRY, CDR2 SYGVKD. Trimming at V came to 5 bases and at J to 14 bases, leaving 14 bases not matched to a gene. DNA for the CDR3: TGTGCCATCAGTTCGCCCGGGACAGCCGGGGACCTGTTTTTT. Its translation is CAISSPGTAGDLFF.

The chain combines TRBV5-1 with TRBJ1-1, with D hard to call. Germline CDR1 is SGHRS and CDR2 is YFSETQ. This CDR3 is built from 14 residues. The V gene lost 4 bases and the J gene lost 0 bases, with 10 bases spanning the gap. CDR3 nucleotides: TGCGCCAGCAGCCCTGAGTTGGTGAACACTGAAGCTTTCTTT. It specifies CASSPELVNTEAFF.

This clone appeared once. Here the CDR3 DNA reads TGTGCCAGCTCACCACCGGGGGGTAGAGAGACCCAGTACTTC. This sequence encodes CASSPPGGRETQYF. The J gene is TRBJ2-5, the V gene TRBV18; D is possibly TRBD2 (6 bases). The CDR3 consists of 14 residues. Germline V gene lookup returns CDR1 KGHSH and CDR2 LQKENI. Trimming stripped 0 bases from V and 4 bases from J, with 9 bases between.

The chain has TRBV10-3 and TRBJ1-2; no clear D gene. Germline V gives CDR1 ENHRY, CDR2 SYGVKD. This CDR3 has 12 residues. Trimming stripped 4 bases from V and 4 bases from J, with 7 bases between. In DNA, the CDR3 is TGTGCCATCAGTGGCCAGTCCTATGGCTACACCTTC. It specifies CAISGQSYGYTF.

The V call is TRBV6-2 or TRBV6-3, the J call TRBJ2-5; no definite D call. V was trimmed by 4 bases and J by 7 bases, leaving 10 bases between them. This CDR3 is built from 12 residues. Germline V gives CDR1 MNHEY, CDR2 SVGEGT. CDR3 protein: CASSSLPWTQYF. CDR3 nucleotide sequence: TGTGCCAGCAGTTCCCTACCTTGGACCCAGTACTTC.

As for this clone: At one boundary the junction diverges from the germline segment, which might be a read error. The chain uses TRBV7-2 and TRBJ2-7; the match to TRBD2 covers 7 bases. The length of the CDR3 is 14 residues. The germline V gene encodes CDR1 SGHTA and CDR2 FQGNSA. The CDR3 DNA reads TGTGCCAGCAGCTTAGGGGGGGGTACTGACAGCCCAGACTTC. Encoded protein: CASSLGGGTDSPDF. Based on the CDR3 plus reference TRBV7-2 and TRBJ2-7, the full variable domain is GAGVSQSPSNKVTEKGKDVELRCDPISGHTALYWYRQSLGQGLEFLIYFQGNSAPDKSGLPSDRFSAERTGGSVSTLTIQRTQQEDSAVYLCASSLGGGTDSPDFGPGTRLTVT.

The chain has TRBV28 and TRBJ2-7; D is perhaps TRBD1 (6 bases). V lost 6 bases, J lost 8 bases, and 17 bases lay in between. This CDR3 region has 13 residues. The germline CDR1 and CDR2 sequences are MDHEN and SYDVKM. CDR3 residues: CASSPPVRDKQYF. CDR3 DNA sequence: TGTGCCAGCAGCCCCCCCGTTCGGGACAAGCAGTACTTC.

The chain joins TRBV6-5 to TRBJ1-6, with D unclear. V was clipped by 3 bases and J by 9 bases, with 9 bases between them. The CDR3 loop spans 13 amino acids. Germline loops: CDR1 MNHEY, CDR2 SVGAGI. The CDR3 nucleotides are TGTGCCAGCAGTTATGAGGAGGCTTCACCCCTCCACTTT. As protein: CASSYEEASPLHF.

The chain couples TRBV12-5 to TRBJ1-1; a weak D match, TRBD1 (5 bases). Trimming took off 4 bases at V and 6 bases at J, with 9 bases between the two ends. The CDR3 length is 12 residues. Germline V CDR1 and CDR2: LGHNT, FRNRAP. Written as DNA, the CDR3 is TGTGCTAGTGGTTGGGGCAGGGCTGAAGCTTTCTTT. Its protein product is CASGWGRAEAFF.

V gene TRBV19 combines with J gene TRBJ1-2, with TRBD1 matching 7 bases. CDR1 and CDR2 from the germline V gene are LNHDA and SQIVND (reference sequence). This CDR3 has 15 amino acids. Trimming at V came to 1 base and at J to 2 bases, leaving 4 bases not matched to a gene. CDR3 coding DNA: TGTGCCAGTAGTATAGCGGGACAGTCAAACTATGGCTACACCTTC. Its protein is CASSIAGQSNYGYTF.

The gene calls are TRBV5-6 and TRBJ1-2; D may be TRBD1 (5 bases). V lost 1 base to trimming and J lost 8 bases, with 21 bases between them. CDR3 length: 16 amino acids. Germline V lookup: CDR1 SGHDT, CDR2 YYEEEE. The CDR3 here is CASSLKGQSLQGGYTF. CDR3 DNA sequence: TGTGCCAGCAGCTTGAAGGGCCAATCCCTCCAGGGCGGCTACACCTTC.

This chain's CDR3 is CASSLDYRGRSTEAFF. CDR3 sequence (DNA): TGTGCCAGCAGTTTAGACTACAGGGGGCGGAGCACTGAAGCTTTCTTT. The chain has TRBV27 and TRBJ1-1; 9 bases line up with TRBD1. The CDR3 consists of 16 residues. The V gene end was trimmed by 2 bases and the J gene end by 4 bases; junction bases not matched to a gene: 8. From germline, CDR1 is MNHEY and CDR2 SMNVEV (reference sequence).

The CDR3 spells CASSQVARDQPQHF. DNA for the CDR3: TGTGCCAGCAGCCAAGTGGCCCGTGATCAGCCCCAGCATTTT. The chain recombines TRBV4-2 with TRBJ1-5; no definite D call. The CDR3 length is 14 residues. Germline values: CDR1 LGHNA, CDR2 YNFKEQ. Trimming removed 1 base from V and 5 bases from J, with 9 bases in between.

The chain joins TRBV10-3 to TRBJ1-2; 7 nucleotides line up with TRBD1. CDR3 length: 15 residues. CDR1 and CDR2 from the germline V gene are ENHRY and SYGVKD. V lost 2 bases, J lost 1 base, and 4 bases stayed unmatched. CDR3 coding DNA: TGTGCCATCAGTGAGGACAGGGACCTTAACTATGGCTACACCTTC. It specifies CAISEDRDLNYGYTF.

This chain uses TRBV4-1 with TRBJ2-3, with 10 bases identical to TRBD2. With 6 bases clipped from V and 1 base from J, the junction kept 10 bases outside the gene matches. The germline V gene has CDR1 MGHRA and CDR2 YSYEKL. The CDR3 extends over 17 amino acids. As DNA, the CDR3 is TGCGCCAGCAGGCCCGGACTAGCGGTTACTCGCACAGATACGCAGTATTTT. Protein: CASRPGLAVTRTDTQYF.

The CDR3 DNA reads TGTGCCAGCAGTCCGGGTATTTGGTATGGCTACACCTTC. It specifies CASSPGIWYGYTF. The chain links TRBV6-5 to TRBJ1-2, with D unclear. The germline gives CDR1 MNHEY, CDR2 SVGAGI. Trimming took 5 bases from V and 5 from J, leaving 12 bases between them. The CDR3 spans 13 residues.

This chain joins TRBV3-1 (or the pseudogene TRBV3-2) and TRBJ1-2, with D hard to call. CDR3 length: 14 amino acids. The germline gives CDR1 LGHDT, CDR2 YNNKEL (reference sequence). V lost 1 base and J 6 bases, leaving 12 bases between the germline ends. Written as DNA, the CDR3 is TGTGCCAGCAGCCAAGCCGGGGAAAGCGATGGCTACACCTTC. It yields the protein CASSQAGESDGYTF.